This TCR beta chain was found in a study of T cell repertoires in cytomegalovirus infection. Study-level background: Indicated by public TCR beta signatures were CMV infection and matching HLA type.

The CDR3 covers 18 residues. V dropped 5 bases and J dropped 6; count of bases not matched to a gene: 17. CDR1 is LNHDA and CDR2 is SQIVND in the germline V gene (reference sequence). TCRdb re-analysed the reads in MiXCR, keeping a single row per CDR3 protein. Of approximately 30,000 distinct CDR3 sequences in the sample, under 20% were seen once. Comment on this clonotype: The antigen is unknown.

The J gene is TRBJ2-1, the V gene TRBV19, with 9 bases fitting TRBD2. The clonotype comes from a human donor in good health (CMV status not recorded). Some clones in this sample may be carry-over from other donors' samples. The material was CD8+ T cells from cultured PBMCs, obtained from culture after CMV antigen stimulation. The CDR3 loop reads CASSWGGETSGTLNEQFF. CDR3 DNA sequence: TGTGCCAGTAGTTGGGGGGGGGAGACTAGCGGAACTCTCAATGAGCAGTTCTTC.